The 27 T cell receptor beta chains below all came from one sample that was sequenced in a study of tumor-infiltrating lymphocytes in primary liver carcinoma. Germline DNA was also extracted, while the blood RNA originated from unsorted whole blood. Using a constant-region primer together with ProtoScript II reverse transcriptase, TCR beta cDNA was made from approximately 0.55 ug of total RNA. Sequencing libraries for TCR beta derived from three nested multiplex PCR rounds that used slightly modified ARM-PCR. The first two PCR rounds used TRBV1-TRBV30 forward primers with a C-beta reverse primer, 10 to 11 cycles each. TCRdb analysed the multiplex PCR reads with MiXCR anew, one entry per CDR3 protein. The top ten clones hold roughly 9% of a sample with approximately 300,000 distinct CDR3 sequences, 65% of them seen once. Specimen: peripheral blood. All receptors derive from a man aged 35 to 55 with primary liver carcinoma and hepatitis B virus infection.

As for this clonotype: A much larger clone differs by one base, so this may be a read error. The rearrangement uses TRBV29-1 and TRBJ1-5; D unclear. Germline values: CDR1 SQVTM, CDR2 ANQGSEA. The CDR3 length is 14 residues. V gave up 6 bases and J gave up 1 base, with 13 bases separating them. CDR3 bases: TGCAGCGTGCTGAGGCAGGAAAGCAATCAGCCCCAGCATTTT. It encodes CSVLRQESNQPQHF.

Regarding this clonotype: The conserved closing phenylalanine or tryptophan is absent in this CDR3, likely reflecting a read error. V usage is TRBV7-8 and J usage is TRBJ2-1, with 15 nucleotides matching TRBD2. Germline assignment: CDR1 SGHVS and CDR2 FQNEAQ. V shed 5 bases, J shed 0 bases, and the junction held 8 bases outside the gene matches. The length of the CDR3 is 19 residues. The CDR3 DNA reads TGTGCCAGCAGCCTTGGGACTAGCGGGAGGTGGAGCTCCTACAATGAGCAGTTCCTC. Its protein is CASSLGTSGRWSSYNEQFL.

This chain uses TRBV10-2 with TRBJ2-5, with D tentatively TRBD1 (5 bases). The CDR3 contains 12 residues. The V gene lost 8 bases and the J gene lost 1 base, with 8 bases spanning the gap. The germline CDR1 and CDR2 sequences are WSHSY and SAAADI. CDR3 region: CASGATQETQYF. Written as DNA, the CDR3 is TGCGCCAGCGGGGCCACCCAAGAGACCCAGTACTTC.

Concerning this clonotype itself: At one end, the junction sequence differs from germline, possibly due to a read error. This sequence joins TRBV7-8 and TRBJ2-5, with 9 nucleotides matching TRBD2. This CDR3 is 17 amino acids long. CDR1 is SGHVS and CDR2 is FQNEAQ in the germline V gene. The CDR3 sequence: CTISPISGSMVRGTQYF. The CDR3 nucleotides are TGTACCATCAGCCCAATTAGCGGGAGTATGGTGAGGGGGACCCAATACTTC.

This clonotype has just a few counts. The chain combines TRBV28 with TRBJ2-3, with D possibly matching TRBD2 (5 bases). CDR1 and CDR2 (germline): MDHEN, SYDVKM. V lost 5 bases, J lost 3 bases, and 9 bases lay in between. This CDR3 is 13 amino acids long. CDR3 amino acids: CASSLGLTDTQYF. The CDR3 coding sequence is TGTGCCAGCAGTCTTGGACTTACAGATACGCAGTATTTT.

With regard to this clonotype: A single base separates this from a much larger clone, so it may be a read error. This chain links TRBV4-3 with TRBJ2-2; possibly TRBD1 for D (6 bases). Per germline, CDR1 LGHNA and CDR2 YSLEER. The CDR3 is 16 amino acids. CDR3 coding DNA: TGCGCCAACAGCCAGGGGACCCGTCGGGGTGGCGGGGAGCTGTTTTTT. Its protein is CANSQGTRRGGGELFF.

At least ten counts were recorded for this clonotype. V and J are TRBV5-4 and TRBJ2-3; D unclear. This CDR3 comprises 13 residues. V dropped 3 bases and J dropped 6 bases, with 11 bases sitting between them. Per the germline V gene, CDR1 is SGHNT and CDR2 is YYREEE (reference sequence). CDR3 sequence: CASSSTSGDTQYF. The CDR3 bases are TGTGCCAGCAGCTCAACATCCGGGGATACGCAGTATTTT.

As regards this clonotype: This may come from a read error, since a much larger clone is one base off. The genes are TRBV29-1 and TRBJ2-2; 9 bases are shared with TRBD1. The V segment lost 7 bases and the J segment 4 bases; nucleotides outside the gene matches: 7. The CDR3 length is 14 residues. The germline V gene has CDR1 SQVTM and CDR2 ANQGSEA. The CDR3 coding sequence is TGCAGCGCCTACTTGACAGGGGGCACCGGGGAGCTGTTTTTT. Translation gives CSAYLTGGTGELFF.

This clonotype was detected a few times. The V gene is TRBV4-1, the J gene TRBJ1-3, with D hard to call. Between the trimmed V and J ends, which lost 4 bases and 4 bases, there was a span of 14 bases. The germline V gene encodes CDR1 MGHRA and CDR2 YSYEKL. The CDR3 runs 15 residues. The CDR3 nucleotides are TGCGCCAGCAGCCTCTTTGTGGGAACCGGAAACACCATATATTTT. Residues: CASSLFVGTGNTIYF.

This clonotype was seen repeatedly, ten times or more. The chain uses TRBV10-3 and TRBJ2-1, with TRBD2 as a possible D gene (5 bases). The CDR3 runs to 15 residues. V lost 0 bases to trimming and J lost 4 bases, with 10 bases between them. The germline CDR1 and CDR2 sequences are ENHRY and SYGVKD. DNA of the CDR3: TGTGCCATCAGTGAGTCGGGAGACCGTTACAATGAGCAGTTCTTC. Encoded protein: CAISESGDRYNEQFF.

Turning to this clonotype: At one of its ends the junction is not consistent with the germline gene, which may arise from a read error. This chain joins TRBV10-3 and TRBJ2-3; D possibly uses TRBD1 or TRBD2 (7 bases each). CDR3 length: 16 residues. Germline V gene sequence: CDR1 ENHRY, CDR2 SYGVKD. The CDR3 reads CAISGIQGTNTDTLYF. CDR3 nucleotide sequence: TGTGCCATCAGTGGGATACAGGGGACTAACACAGATACGCTGTATTTT.

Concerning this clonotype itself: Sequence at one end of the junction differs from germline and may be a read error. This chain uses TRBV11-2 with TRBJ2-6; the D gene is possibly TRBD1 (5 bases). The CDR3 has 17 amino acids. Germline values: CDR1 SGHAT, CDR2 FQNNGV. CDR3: CASNHQSFGSGANILTF. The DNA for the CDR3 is TGTGCCAGCAACCACCAATCTTTTGGGTCTGGGGCCAACATCCTGACTTTC.

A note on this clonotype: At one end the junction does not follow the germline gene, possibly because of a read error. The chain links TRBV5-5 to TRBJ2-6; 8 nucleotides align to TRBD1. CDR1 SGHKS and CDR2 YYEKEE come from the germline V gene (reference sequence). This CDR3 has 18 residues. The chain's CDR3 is CASSLGDRLGSGANVLTF. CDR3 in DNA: TGTGCCAGCAGCTTGGGGGACAGGCTTGGCTCCGGGGCCAACGTCCTGACATTC. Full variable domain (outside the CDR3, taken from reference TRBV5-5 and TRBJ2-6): DAGVTQSPTHLIKTRGQQVTLRCSPISGHKSVSWYQQVLGQGPQFIFQYYEKEERGRGNFPDRFSARQFPNYSSELNVNALLLGDSALYLCASSLGDRLGSGANVLTFGAGSRLTVL.

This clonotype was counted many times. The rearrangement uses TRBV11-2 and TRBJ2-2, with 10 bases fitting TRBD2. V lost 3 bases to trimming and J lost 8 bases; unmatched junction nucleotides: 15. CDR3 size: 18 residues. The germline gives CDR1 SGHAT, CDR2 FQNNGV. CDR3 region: CASSFSVLAGVRSGELFF. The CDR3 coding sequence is TGTGCCAGCAGCTTTAGTGTGCTAGCGGGAGTTAGGTCAGGGGAGCTGTTTTTT.

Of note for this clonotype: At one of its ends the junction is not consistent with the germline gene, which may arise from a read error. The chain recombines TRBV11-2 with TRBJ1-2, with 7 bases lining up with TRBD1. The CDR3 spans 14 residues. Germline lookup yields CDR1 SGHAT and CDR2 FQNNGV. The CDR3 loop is CVSSAIRGNYGYTF. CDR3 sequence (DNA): TGTGTCAGCAGCGCCATCAGGGGGAACTATGGCTACACCTTC. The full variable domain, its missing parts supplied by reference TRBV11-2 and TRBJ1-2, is EAGVAQSPRYKIIEKRQSVAFWCNPISGHATLYWYQQILGQGPKLLIQFQNNGVVDDSQLPKDRFSAERLKGVDSTLKIQPAKLEDSAVYLCVSSAIRGNYGYTFGSGTRLTVV.

CDR3 region: CASTVPSGRSRTDTQYF. The CDR3 coding sequence is TGTGCCAGCACGGTTCCCAGCGGGAGAAGTAGAACAGATACGCAGTATTTT. This chain joins TRBV6-1 and TRBJ2-3, with 8 bases aligning to TRBD2. The CDR3 has 17 amino acids. The trim removed 7 bases at V and 3 bases at J, leaving 15 bases unmatched. The germline V gene encodes CDR1 MNHNS and CDR2 SASEGT.

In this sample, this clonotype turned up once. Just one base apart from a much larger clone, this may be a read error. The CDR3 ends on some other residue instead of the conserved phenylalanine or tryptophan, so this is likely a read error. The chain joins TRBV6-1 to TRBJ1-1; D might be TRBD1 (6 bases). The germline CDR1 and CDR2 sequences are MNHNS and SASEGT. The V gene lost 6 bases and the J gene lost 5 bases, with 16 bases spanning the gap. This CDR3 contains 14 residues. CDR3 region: CASSLLQGRTEAFI. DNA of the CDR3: TGTGCCAGCAGCTTGCTACAGGGTCGGACTGAAGCTTTCATT.

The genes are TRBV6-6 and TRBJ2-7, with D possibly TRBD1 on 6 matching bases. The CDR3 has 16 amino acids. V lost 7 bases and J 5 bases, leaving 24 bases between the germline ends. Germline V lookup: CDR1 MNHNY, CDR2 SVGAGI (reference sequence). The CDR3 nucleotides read TGTGCCAGCACTCAAACAAGGGAACAGGGACCGGACGAGCAGTACTTC. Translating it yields CASTQTREQGPDEQYF.

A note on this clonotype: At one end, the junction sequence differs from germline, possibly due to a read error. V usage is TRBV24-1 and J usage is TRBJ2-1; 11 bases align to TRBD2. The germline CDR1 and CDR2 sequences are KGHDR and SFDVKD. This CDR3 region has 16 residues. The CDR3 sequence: CSTSDSGTSGYNEQFF. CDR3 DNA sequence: TGTTCCACCAGTGATTCCGGGACTAGCGGTTACAATGAGCAGTTCTTC.

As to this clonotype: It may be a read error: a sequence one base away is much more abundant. CDR3 in DNA: TGTGCCAACCGGAGGCTAGCGGATACCTACGAGCAGTACTTC. Translating gives CANRRLADTYEQYF. This sequence joins TRBV13 and TRBJ2-7, with 7 bases identical to TRBD2. Germline CDR1 and CDR2: PRHDT and FYEKMQ (reference sequence). V trimming: 10 bases; J trimming: 2 bases; junction bases outside the gene matches: 11. The CDR3 covers 14 residues. The full variable domain, with the rest looked up from reference TRBV13 and TRBJ2-7, is AAGVIQSPRHLIKEKRETATLKCYPIPRHDTVYWYQQGPGQDPQFLISFYEKMQSDKGSIPDRFSAQQFSDYHSELNMSSLELGDSALYFCANRRLADTYEQYFGPGTRLTVT.

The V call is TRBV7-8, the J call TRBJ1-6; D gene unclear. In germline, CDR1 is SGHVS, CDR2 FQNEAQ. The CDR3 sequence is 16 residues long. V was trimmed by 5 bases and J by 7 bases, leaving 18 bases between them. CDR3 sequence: CASSPDSGPPNSPLHF. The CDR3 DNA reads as TGTGCCAGCAGCCCAGATTCGGGTCCACCGAATTCACCCCTCCACTTT.

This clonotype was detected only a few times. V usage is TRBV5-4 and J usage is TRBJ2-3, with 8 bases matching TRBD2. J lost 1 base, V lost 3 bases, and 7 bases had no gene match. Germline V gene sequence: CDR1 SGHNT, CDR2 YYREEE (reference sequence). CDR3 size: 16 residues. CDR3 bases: TGTGCCAGCAGCTCTAATAGCGGGATTGGCACAGATACGCAGTATTTT. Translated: CASSSNSGIGTDTQYF.

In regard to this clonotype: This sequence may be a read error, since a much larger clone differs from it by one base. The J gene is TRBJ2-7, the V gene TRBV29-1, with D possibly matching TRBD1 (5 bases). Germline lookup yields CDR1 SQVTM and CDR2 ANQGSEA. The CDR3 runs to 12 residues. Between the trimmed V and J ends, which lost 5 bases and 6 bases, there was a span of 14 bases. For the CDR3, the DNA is TGCAGCGTTCGAAGGGGCGCTGTCGAGCAGTACTTC. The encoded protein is CSVRRGAVEQYF.

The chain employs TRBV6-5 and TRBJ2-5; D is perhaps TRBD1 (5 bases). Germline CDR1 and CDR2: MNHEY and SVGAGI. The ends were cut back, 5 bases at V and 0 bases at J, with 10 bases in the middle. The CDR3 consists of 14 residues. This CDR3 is CASSPRQYQETQYF. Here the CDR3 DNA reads TGTGCCAGCAGTCCCCGACAGTACCAAGAGACCCAGTACTTC.

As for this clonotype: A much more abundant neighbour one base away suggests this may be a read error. The CDR3 sequence: CASSATSTVRGGNTIYF. CDR3 DNA sequence: TGTGCCAGCAGTGCGACCTCGACAGTCAGAGGGGGAAACACCATATATTTT. The chain uses TRBV12-3 or TRBV12-4 and TRBJ1-3; a possible D gene is TRBD1 (5 bases). The CDR3 sequence is 17 residues long. Trimming shortened V by 5 bases and J by 4 bases, and 21 bases separated the two germline ends.

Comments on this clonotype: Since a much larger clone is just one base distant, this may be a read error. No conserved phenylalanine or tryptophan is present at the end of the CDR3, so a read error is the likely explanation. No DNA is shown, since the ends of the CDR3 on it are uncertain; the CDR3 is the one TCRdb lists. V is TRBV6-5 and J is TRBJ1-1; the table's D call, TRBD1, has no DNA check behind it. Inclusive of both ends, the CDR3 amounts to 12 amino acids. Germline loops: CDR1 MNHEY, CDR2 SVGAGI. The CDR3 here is CASSRVGVKLSL.

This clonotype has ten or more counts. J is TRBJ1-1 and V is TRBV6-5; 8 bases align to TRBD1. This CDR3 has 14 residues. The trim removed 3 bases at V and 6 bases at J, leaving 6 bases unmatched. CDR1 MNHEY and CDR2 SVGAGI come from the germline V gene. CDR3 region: CASSYQGAYAEAFF. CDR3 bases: TGTGCCAGCAGTTATCAGGGGGCCTACGCTGAAGCTTTCTTT.